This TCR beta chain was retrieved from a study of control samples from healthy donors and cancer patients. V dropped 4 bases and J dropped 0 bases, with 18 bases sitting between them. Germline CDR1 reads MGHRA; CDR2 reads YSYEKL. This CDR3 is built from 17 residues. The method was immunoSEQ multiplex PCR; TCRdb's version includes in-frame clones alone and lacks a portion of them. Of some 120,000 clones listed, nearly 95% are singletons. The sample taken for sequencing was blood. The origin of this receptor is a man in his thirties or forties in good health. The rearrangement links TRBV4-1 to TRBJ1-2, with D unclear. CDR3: CASSLSGERTANYGYTF. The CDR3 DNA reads TGCGCCAGCAGCCTTTCGGGCGAACGGACCGCTAACTATGGCTACACCTTC.